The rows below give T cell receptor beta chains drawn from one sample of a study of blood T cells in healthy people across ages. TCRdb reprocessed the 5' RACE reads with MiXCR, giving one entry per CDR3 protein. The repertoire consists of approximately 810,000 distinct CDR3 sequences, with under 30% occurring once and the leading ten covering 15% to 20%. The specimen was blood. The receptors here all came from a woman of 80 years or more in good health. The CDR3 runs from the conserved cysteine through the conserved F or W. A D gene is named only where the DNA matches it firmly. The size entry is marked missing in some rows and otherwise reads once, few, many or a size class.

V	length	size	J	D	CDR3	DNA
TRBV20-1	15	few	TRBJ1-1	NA	CSARPQFLRNTEAFF	TGCAGTGCCCGACCCCAATTTCTCAGGAACACTGAAGCTTTCTTT
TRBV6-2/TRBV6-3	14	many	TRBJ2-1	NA	CASQRGGKYNEQFF	TGTGCCAGCCAGAGGGGGGGAAAGTACAATGAGCAGTTCTTC
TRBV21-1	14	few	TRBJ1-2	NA	CASRQQGRIDGYTF	TGTGCCAGCAGGCAGCAGGGAAGGATTGATGGCTACACCTTC
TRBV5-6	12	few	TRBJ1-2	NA	CASSLTPYHYTF	TGTGCCAGCAGCTTAACCCCCTATCACTACACCTTC
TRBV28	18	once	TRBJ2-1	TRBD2	CASSFYRLAGTIYNKQFF	TGTGCCAGCAGTTTTTACAGACTAGCGGGGACCATCTACAATAAGCAGTTCTTC
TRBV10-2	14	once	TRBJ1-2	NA	CASTPSPGERGHTF	TGCGCCAGCACCCCATCCCCGGGGGAGCGTGGCCACACCTTC
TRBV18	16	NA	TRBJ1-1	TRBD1	CASSSLNRGRGTEAFF	TGTGCCAGCTCATCGCTAAACAGGGGGCGCGGGACTGAAGCTTTCTTT
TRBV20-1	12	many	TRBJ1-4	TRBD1	CSAGQGEEKLFF	TGCAGTGCTGGACAGGGCGAGGAAAAACTGTTTTTT
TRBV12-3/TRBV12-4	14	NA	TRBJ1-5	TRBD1	CASTPTGVDQPQHF	TGTGCCAGCACCCCGACAGGGGTCGATCAGCCCCAGCATTTT
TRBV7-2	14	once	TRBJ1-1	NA	CASSLAAREGEAFF	TGTGCCAGCAGCTTAGCGGCGAGGGAGGGTGAAGCTTTCTTT
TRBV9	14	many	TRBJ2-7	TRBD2	CASSRGGTMNEQYF	TGTGCCAGCAGCCGGGGGGGGACAATGAACGAGCAGTACTTC
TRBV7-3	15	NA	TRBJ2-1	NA	CASSLRSRGIDEQFF	TGTGCCAGCAGCTTAAGGAGCAGGGGAATTGATGAGCAGTTCTTC
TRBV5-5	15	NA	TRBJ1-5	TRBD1	CASSSQGASNQPQHF	TGTGCCAGCAGCTCCCAGGGGGCAAGCAATCAGCCCCAGCATTTT
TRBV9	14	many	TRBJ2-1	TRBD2	CASSPGLALNEQFF	TGTGCCAGCAGCCCAGGACTAGCTCTAAATGAGCAGTTCTTC
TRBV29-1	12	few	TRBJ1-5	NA	CSVGEGSQPQHF	TGCAGCGTTGGAGAGGGGAGTCAGCCCCAGCATTTT
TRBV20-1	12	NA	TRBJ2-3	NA	CSARDIESTQYF	TGCAGTGCTAGAGATATAGAGAGTACGCAGTATTTT
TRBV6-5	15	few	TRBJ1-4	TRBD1	CASRGQGAANEKLFF	TGTGCCAGCAGAGGACAGGGGGCGGCTAATGAAAAACTGTTTTTT
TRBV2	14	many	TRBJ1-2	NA	CASRYRDFNYGYTF	TGTGCCAGCAGATACCGGGACTTCAACTATGGCTACACCTTC
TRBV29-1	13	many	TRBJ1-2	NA	CSVLTSTWGGYTF	TGCAGCGTCCTTACCTCTACCTGGGGAGGCTACACCTTC
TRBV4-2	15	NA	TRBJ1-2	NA	CASSQVGGSNYGYTF	TGTGCCAGCAGCCAAGTTGGCGGCTCTAACTATGGCTACACCTTC
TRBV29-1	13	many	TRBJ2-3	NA	CSVEPGGTDTQYF	TGCAGCGTTGAACCTGGGGGCACAGATACGCAGTATTTT
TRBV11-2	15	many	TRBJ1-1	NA	CASSPLGGVNTEAFF	TGTGCCAGCAGCCCCTTAGGAGGGGTGAACACTGAAGCTTTCTTT
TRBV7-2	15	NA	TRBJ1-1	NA	CASSAQIAGNTEAFF	TGTGCCAGCAGCGCCCAAATAGCAGGGAACACTGAAGCTTTCTTT
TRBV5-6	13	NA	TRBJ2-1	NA	CASGPQGLDEQFF	TGTGCCAGCGGCCCACAGGGATTGGATGAGCAGTTCTTC
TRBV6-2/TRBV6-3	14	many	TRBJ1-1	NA	CASRAWLPDTEAFF	TGTGCCAGCAGAGCCTGGCTCCCCGACACTGAAGCTTTCTTT
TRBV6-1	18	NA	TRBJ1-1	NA	CASSEAILGAVAGTEAFF	TGTGCCAGCAGTGAAGCTATACTGGGCGCTGTGGCTGGGACTGAAGCTTTCTTT
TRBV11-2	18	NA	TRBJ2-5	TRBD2	CASSLLAGGSPYQETQYF	TGTGCCAGCAGCTTATTAGCGGGAGGGAGTCCGTACCAAGAGACCCAGTACTTC
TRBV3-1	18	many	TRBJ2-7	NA	CASSLKQVRADKRYEQYF	TGTGCCAGCAGCCTCAAGCAGGTCAGGGCAGATAAGAGGTACGAGCAGTACTTC
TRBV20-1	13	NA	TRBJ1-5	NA	CSATGTANQPQHF	TGCAGCGCCACCGGGACGGCGAATCAGCCCCAGCATTTT
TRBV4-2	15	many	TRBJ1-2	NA	CASSQDTGPNYGYTF	TGTGCCAGCAGCCAAGATACAGGCCCTAACTATGGCTACACCTTC
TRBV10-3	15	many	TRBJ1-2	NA	CAISDRISGLYGYTF	TGTGCCATCAGTGACCGGATTTCAGGCCTCTATGGCTACACCTTC
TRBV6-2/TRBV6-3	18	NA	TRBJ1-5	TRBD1	CASSSYRTGAYSNQPQHF	TGTGCCAGCAGTTCTTACCGGACAGGGGCCTATAGCAATCAGCCCCAGCATTTT
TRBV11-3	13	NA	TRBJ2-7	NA	CASSPVAGYEQYF	TGTGCCAGCAGCCCAGTTGCGGGGTACGAGCAGTACTTC
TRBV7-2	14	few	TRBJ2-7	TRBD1	CASSFEDRGYEQYF	TGTGCCAGCAGCTTTGAGGACAGGGGCTACGAGCAGTACTTC
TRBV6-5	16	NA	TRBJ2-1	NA	CASSRDTGTSSDEQFF	TGTGCCAGCAGCCGGGACACCGGAACCTCGTCGGATGAGCAGTTCTTC
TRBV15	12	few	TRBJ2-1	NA	CATSRAYNEQFF	TGTGCCACCAGCAGAGCTTACAATGAGCAGTTCTTC
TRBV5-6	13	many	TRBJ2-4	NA	CASSIGGPNIQYF	TGTGCCAGCAGCATTGGGGGCCCGAACATTCAGTACTTC
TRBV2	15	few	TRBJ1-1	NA	CASSEQGQGVTEAFF	TGTGCCAGCAGTGAACAGGGCCAGGGAGTCACTGAAGCTTTCTTT
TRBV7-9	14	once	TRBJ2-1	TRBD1	CASSYGTGGDERFF	TGTGCCAGCAGTTACGGGACAGGGGGAGATGAGCGGTTCTTC